The clone carrying this T cell receptor (beta chain) was recorded once. Those enrolled in Seattle joined during active infection and were followed longitudinally afterward. Trimming pared 1 base from V and 7 bases from J, leaving 11 bases between. CDR1 is SGHAT and CDR2 is FQNNGV in the germline V gene. This CDR3 is built from 15 residues. The sample comes from a study of blood T cell repertoires in COVID-19. About the research overall: The United States, Italy and Spain were the sources of the acute and convalescent COVID-19 samples.

Authors' processing steps: The assay estimated nucleated cells by amplifying reference gene primers. Here immunoSEQ multiplex PCR was the method, and the copy in TCRdb shows in-frame clones only, minus some. The V and J calls and clone size are taken from that table; D and trimming were inferred from the DNA. The sample records 200,000 to 250,000 clones, around 86% being singletons. V gene TRBV11-2 combines with J gene TRBJ1-6; D gene uncertain. The TCR comes from a woman of 80 years or more with COVID-19, enrolled during active disease. Material: peripheral blood. The CDR3 reads CASSLAGSRNSPLHF. The CDR3 coding sequence is TGTGCCAGCAGCTTAGCCGGGTCGCGGAATTCACCCCTCCACTTT.